Shown below are 14 T cell receptor beta chains from a single sample sequenced in a study of blood T cell repertoires in COVID-19. Assay used: immunoSEQ multiplex PCR; TCRdb lists only in-frame clones, some missing. The sample has some 530,000 clones; 80% to 90% are singletons. The sample was peripheral blood. Receptors originate from a human donor in a cohort sampled during active COVID-19.

The rearrangement uses TRBV30 and TRBJ1-1, with 8 bases identical to TRBD1. In germline, CDR1 is GTSNPN, CDR2 SVGIG (reference sequence). CDR3 size: 11 residues. The ends lost 8 bases at V and 3 bases at J; junction bases unmatched: 2. CDR3 region: CALQGDTEAFF. CDR3 nucleotides: TGTGCCCTACAGGGGGACACTGAAGCTTTCTTT. Supplemented by reference TRBV30 and TRBJ1-1, the full variable domain reads SQTIHQWPATLVQPVGSPLSLECTVEGTSNPNLYWYRQAAGRGLQLLFYSVGIGQISSEVPQNLSASRPQDRQFILSSKKLLLSDSGFYLCALQGDTEAFFGQGTRLTVV.

The genes are TRBV5-1 and TRBJ2-3; the D is unclear. CDR3 length equals 12 residues. Germline values: CDR1 SGHRS, CDR2 YFSETQ. Trimming shortened V by 6 bases and J by 2 bases, and 7 bases separated the two germline ends. CDR3 coding DNA: TGCGCCAGCAAAGCGAACACAGATACGCAGTATTTT. This sequence encodes CASKANTDTQYF.

In DNA form, the CDR3 reads TGTGCCAGCAGCCCACCGAACCGAGGGGCTTTCTTT. Translation gives CASSPPNRGAFF. The rearrangement joins TRBV28 to TRBJ1-1; D remains ambiguous. V was pared by 6 bases and J by 11 bases, with 16 bases between. This CDR3 region has 12 residues. The germline V gene has CDR1 MDHEN and CDR2 SYDVKM.

This clone appeared once. The chain combines TRBV7-9 with TRBJ2-7; 10 bases are shared with TRBD1. Germline CDR1 and CDR2: SEHNR and FQNEAQ (reference sequence). V was clipped by 3 bases and J by 6 bases; unmatched bases: 2. This CDR3 has 13 residues. CDR3 amino acids: CASSFDRGLEQYF. The CDR3 region has the DNA TGTGCCAGCAGCTTTGACAGGGGGCTCGAGCAGTACTTC.

The V gene is TRBV7-2, the J gene TRBJ1-6; unclear D gene. The germline CDR1 and CDR2 sequences are SGHTA and FQGNSA. The CDR3 loop spans 14 amino acids. Trimming stripped 5 bases from V and 3 bases from J, with 8 bases between. DNA of the CDR3: TGTGCCAGCAGCCCCCCGGTCTATAATTCACCCCTCCACTTT. Residues: CASSPPVYNSPLHF.

This clone was found a few times. The chain is built from TRBV28 and TRBJ1-5, with D perhaps matching TRBD1 (5 bases). This CDR3 is 15 amino acids long. With 8 bases removed from V and 2 bases from J, the gap between germline ends came to 16 bases. Germline-derived CDR1 and CDR2 are MDHEN and SYDVKM. CDR3: CASLGGSTGNQPQHF. CDR3 DNA: TGTGCCAGCCTGGGGGGTTCGACGGGCAATCAGCCCCAGCATTTT.

A note on this clone: A junction end diverges from the germline sequence, so it may reflect a read error. This rearrangement joins TRBV5-1 to TRBJ1-1; 7 bases align to TRBD1. Germline assignment: CDR1 SGHRS and CDR2 YFSETQ. The CDR3 runs 16 residues. The CDR3 coding sequence is TGCGCCAGCAGCTTGGCAGGGGGACCGCCGAACGCTGAAGCTTTCTTT. Its protein product is CASSLAGGPPNAEAFF.

This CDR3 reads CATRGTSNNEQFF. Written as DNA, the CDR3 is TGTGCCACCCGTGGGACTAGTAACAATGAGCAGTTCTTC. The V gene is TRBV24-1, the J gene TRBJ2-1, with 8 bases identical to TRBD2. This CDR3 comprises 13 residues. Germline V gives CDR1 KGHDR, CDR2 SFDVKD. The V segment lost 9 bases and the J segment 5 bases; nucleotides outside the gene matches: 5.

Worth noting for this clone: A read error may produce the germline difference seen at one junction end. The chain uses TRBV7-7 and TRBJ2-5; 11 bases are a match to TRBD1. The germline V gene has CDR1 SSHAT and CDR2 FNYEAQ (reference sequence). This CDR3 has 15 residues. CDR3 amino acids: CASSPGQGAWETQYF. CDR3 in DNA: TGTGCTAGCAGCCCCGGACAGGGGGCCTGGGAGACCCAGTACTTC.

The chain employs TRBV5-4 and TRBJ1-2, with D tentatively TRBD1 (5 bases). Between the trimmed V and J ends, which lost 3 bases and 3 bases, there was a span of 6 bases. The length of the CDR3 is 12 residues. Germline lookup yields CDR1 SGHNT and CDR2 YYREEE (reference sequence). The CDR3 sequence is CASSWGDYGYTF. The CDR3 region has the DNA TGTGCCAGCAGCTGGGGGGACTATGGCTACACCTTC.

The chain recombines TRBV23-1 with TRBJ2-1; 7 nucleotides agree with TRBD1. TRBV23-1 is sorted into the ORF group, with uncertain function. V lost 2 bases to trimming and J lost 5 bases; unmatched junction nucleotides: 9. The CDR3 spans 16 residues. CDR3: CASSQIRTGNNNEQFF. The DNA of the CDR3 is TGCGCCAGCAGTCAAATACGGACAGGCAACAACAATGAGCAGTTCTTC.

The chain's CDR3 is CASSLGPRAGVETQYF. CDR3 in DNA: TGCGCCAGCAGCTTGGGCCCCCGAGCGGGAGTCGAGACCCAGTACTTC. This sequence joins TRBV5-1 and TRBJ2-5, with 8 bases matching TRBD2. The CDR3 is 16 amino acids. The trim removed 0 bases at V and 5 bases at J, leaving 9 bases unmatched. The germline V gene has CDR1 SGHRS and CDR2 YFSETQ. Supplemented by reference TRBV5-1 and TRBJ2-5, the full variable domain reads KAGVTQTPRYLIKTRGQQVTLSCSPISGHRSVSWYQQTPGQGLQFLFEYFSETQRNKGNFPGRFSGRQFSNSRSEMNVSTLELGDSALYLCASSLGPRAGVETQYFGPGTRLLVL.

The J gene is TRBJ1-2, the V gene TRBV5-6; 8 bases are shared with TRBD1. Germline CDR1 is SGHDT and CDR2 is YYEEEE. The trim removed 7 bases at V and 3 bases at J, leaving 8 bases unmatched. CDR3 size: 14 residues. The CDR3, as DNA: TGTGCCAGCGGGCGGACAGGGAGGGACTATGGCTACACCTTC. It codes for CASGRTGRDYGYTF.

CDR3 residues: CASSMWAGGLRTEAFF. Written as DNA, the CDR3 is TGTGCCAGTAGTATGTGGGCAGGGGGCCTTCGGACTGAAGCTTTCTTT. The chain links TRBV19 to TRBJ1-1; 8 bases are shared with TRBD1. Germline V CDR1 and CDR2: LNHDA, SQIVND (reference sequence). The CDR3 has 16 amino acids. J gave up 5 bases and V 3 bases, and 11 bases lay outside the gene matches.